This TCR beta chain was found in a study of spatial heterogeneity in lung cancer. Study observations and caveats: Within tumors, counts of expanded alpha and beta TCRs tracked tumor mutation counts.

The V end was cut by 5 bases, the J end by 2 bases, with 13 bases between. This CDR3 comprises 16 residues. Germline loops: CDR1 LNHDA, CDR2 SQIVND (reference sequence). Worth noting for this clonotype: The antigen is undetermined. With the library built for alpha chains, this beta chain is off target and its frequency is not meaningful.

Time point reported: sample taken at primary tumor resection. There were 72 donors, all of them untreated patients with early-stage non-small cell lung cancer. The study sequenced unsorted whole RNA from tumor, nontumor lung or frozen PBMC. TCRdb recomputed calls from the 5' RACE reads with MiXCR, one row per CDR3 protein. The sample has about 5,800 distinct CDR3 sequences, roughly 15% seen once. The sequence was collected from a male donor with early-stage non-small cell lung cancer. This specimen was lung tumor tissue, taken at surgery. V is TRBV19 and J is TRBJ2-6, with D tentatively TRBD2 (5 bases). The CDR3 sequence is CASSPPRGAGANVLTF. CDR3 sequence (DNA): TGTGCCAGTAGTCCGCCCCGGGGAGCTGGGGCCAACGTCCTGACTTTC.